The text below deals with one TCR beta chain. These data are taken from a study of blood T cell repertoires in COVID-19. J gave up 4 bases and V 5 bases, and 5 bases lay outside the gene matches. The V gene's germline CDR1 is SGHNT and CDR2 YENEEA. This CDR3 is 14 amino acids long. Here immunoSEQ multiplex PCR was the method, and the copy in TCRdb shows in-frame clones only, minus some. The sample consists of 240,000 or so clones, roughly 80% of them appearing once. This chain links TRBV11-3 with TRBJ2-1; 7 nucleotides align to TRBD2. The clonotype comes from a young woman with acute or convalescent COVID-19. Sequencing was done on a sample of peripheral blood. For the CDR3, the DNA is TGTGCCAGCAGCCCCAGCGGGGCATACAATGAGCAGTTCTTC. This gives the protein CASSPSGAYNEQFF.